The clone carrying this T cell receptor beta chain showed up just a few times. This sample is part of a study of T cells after yellow fever vaccination. The V gene's germline CDR1 is MNHEY and CDR2 SVGEGT. V lost 2 bases, J lost 10 bases, and 18 bases lay in between. The CDR3 spans 15 residues. TCRdb re-analysed the 5' RACE reads in MiXCR, keeping a single row per CDR3 protein. The sample lists approximately 96,000 distinct CDR3 sequences, over 8% occurring once. Sequenced here: CD8+ T cells not binding an NS4B(214-222) dextramer, sorted from PBMCs, sampled about 2 weeks after the first yellow fever vaccination. The chain combines TRBV6-2 or TRBV6-3 with TRBJ1-5; weak D call: TRBD1 (6 bases). This receptor was obtained from a man aged 18 to 29 who received the YFV17D yellow fever vaccine. CDR3 region: CASSYNVVGGYPQHF. Here the CDR3 DNA reads TGTGCCAGCAGTTACAACGTGGTCGGGGGCTACCCCCAGCATTTT.